A few counts support the clone carrying this T cell receptor beta chain. Its antigen is unidentified. The entry originates in a study of T-cell memory formation after mild COVID-19. Via MiXCR, TCRdb re-called the 5' RACE reads, giving one row per CDR3 protein. The table includes 540,000 or so distinct CDR3 sequences, approximately 20% detected once. Study-wide results and limits: The study detected some responding clones in pre-infection memory, suggesting cross-reactive memory joined.

J was trimmed by 9 bases and V by 6 bases; bases with no gene match: 10. This CDR3 region has 14 residues. Sequencing was performed on PBMCs or a T cell subset sorted from them (not recorded which). The V gene is TRBV12-3 or TRBV12-4, the J gene TRBJ2-7, with 11 bases lining up with TRBD2. This TCR derives from an adult woman who had mild COVID-19 (a few samples of this study predate the infection). Cell type and time point are not known. This CDR3 is CASSTTSGSVRQYF. CDR3 DNA: TGTGCCAGCAGCACCACTAGCGGGAGTGTCAGGCAGTACTTC.